Listed here is a single T cell receptor (beta chain). No antigen is known for it. The source of the sample is a study of CD8 T cells in Susac syndrome. General observations from the study: The CD4+ T cell repertoires in Susac syndrome were not clonally expanded.

RNA in amounts of about 0.5 to 1 ug was reverse transcribed with random hexamers. Using its own MiXCR run on the immunoSEQ multiplex PCR reads, TCRdb lists one record per CDR3 protein. The repertoire holds more than 150,000 distinct CDR3 sequences, roughly 95% seen once, with about 0.16% in the top ten. The CDR3 spans 15 residues. Germline V gene data show CDR1 as SGHAT and CDR2 as FQDESV (reference sequence). V shed 2 bases and J shed 3 bases, with 10 bases lying between them. This TCR came from a human donor with Susac syndrome. The sequenced sample consisted of CD4+ T cells from PBMCs. The gene calls are TRBV11-1 and TRBJ2-2; D is ambiguous. CDR3 bases: TGTGCCAGCAGCTTAAGAGGCGCGGACACCGGGGAGCTGTTTTTT. Amino acids: CASSLRGADTGELFF.